One sample yielded the 11 T cell receptor beta chains listed below, sequenced in a study of blood T cell repertoires in COVID-19. This table comes from immunoSEQ multiplex PCR, and its TCRdb copy is limited to in-frame clones, with some not included. The sample carries fewer than 75,000 clones, more than 90% recorded once. The sample consisted of peripheral blood. These receptors were taken from a human donor in a cohort sampled during active COVID-19.

This chain connects TRBV28 to TRBJ1-6, with 8 positions matching TRBD1. The junction had 5 bases not matched to a gene; V was cut back by 5 bases and J by 5 bases. CDR3 length: 15 amino acids. CDR1 is MDHEN, CDR2 SYDVKM, per germline. The CDR3 nucleotides are TGTGCCAGCAGTACGGGGACAGGAAATAATTCACCCCTCCACTTT. Encoded protein: CASSTGTGNNSPLHF.

This sequence joins TRBV28 and TRBJ2-2, with 8 positions matching TRBD1. Germline V gene lookup returns CDR1 MDHEN and CDR2 SYDVKM. CDR3 length: 15 amino acids. Trimming cost V 10 bases and J 4 bases; bases outside gene matches: 11. For the CDR3, the DNA is TGTGCCATCAACCGGGACAGGATTCTCACCGGGGAGCTGTTTTTT. It yields the protein CAINRDRILTGELFF.

The V gene is TRBV6-5, the J gene TRBJ2-3; weak D call: TRBD2 (5 bases). The V end lost 6 bases, the J end lost 4 bases, and 14 bases lay between the germline ends. This CDR3 has 14 residues. Germline assignment: CDR1 MNHEY and CDR2 SVGAGI. CDR3: CASRVSEEADTQYF. The CDR3 bases are TGTGCCAGCAGAGTTAGTGAGGAGGCAGATACGCAGTATTTT.

This chain uses TRBV19 with TRBJ2-2; tentatively, D is TRBD1 (6 bases). CDR1 is LNHDA and CDR2 is SQIVND in the germline V gene (reference sequence). The length of the CDR3 is 14 residues. V lost 7 bases to trimming and J lost 2 bases, with 11 bases between them. CDR3 amino acids: CASNKQGNTGELFF. The CDR3 DNA reads TGTGCCAGTAACAAACAGGGAAACACCGGGGAGCTGTTTTTT.

V gene TRBV5-4 combines with J gene TRBJ2-7; 8 bases are a match to TRBD1. Trimming at V came to 4 bases and at J to 2 bases, leaving 5 bases not matched to a gene. The CDR3 contains 14 residues. Germline V lookup: CDR1 SGHNT, CDR2 YYREEE (reference sequence). Here the CDR3 DNA reads TGTGCCAGCAGCCGAGACAGGGGCCCCTACGAGCAGTACTTC. This codes for CASSRDRGPYEQYF.

The CDR3 sequence is CASSLGGVRGTNEKLFF. The CDR3, as DNA: TGTGCCAGCAGTTTGGGGGGGGTACGGGGAACTAATGAAAAACTGTTTTTT. The chain has TRBV27 and TRBJ1-4; weak D call: TRBD1 (5 bases). This CDR3 spans 17 amino acids. Germline values: CDR1 MNHEY, CDR2 SMNVEV (reference sequence). Trimming stripped 3 bases from V and 1 base from J, with 15 bases between.

The chain couples TRBV6-1 to TRBJ1-5; D is undetermined. The CDR3 runs 12 residues. Germline CDR1 MNHNS, CDR2 SASEGT. Trimming cost V 3 bases and J 6 bases, with 6 bases left between them. The CDR3 reads CASSDLRQPQHF. The CDR3 coding sequence is TGTGCCAGCAGTGATCTCCGTCAGCCCCAGCATTTT.

This clone was seen just once. This CDR3 reads CASSLAGTQAYEQYF. The CDR3 DNA is TGTGCCAGCAGCTTAGCCGGGACACAAGCATACGAGCAGTACTTC. The chain has TRBV11-2 and TRBJ2-7; a weak D match, TRBD1 (6 bases). From germline, CDR1 is SGHAT and CDR2 FQNNGV. CDR3 length: 15 amino acids. V lost 1 base, J lost 4 bases, and 14 bases lay in between.

This clone was seen a single time. This chain links TRBV9 with TRBJ1-2; 12 bases fit TRBD1. The CDR3 has 16 amino acids. V dropped 0 bases and J dropped 4; count of bases not matched to a gene: 4. CDR1 and CDR2 from the germline V gene are SGDLS and YYNGEE. In DNA, the CDR3 is TGTGCCAGCAGCGTAGGTGGGACAGGGGGCTTCTATGGCTACACCTTC. It yields the protein CASSVGGTGGFYGYTF.

The chain carries TRBV30 and TRBJ2-3, with TRBD2 as a possible D gene (5 bases). Germline V CDR1 and CDR2: GTSNPN, SVGIG (reference sequence). The CDR3 loop spans 14 amino acids. Trimming stripped 5 bases from V and 0 bases from J, with 12 bases between. The DNA of the CDR3 is TGTGCCTGGGGTGGGTGGGAGAGCACAGATACGCAGTATTTT. Encoded protein: CAWGGWESTDTQYF.

The rearrangement links TRBV6-4 to TRBJ1-3; 7 bases fit TRBD1. This CDR3 is 18 amino acids long. Germline loops: CDR1 MRHNA, CDR2 SNTAGT. V was clipped by 5 bases and J by 0 bases; unmatched bases: 13. The CDR3 here is CASSRDRPEFLSGNTIYF. CDR3 coding DNA: TGTGCCAGCAGTAGGGACAGACCTGAATTCCTCTCTGGAAACACCATATATTTT.